This passage covers 19 T cell receptor beta chains from one sample sequenced in a study of regulatory and conventional T cells in RAG deficiency. Some clones are missing from TCRdb's copy, which holds only in-frame ones; the method was immunoSEQ multiplex PCR. The data show 30,000 to 40,000 clones, about 78% seen once. The sorted conventional CD4+ T cells were CD25-low and CD127-high, with genomic DNA sequenced. These data were likewise used in another study, on regulatory T cells. That report notes: Amplification used 52 TRBV primers and 13 TRBJ primers.

The sample taken for sequencing was CD4+ effector T cells sorted from blood. The receptors come from a human donor in good health.

The chain has TRBV29-1 and TRBJ2-5, with D perhaps TRBD1 (6 bases). V was cut by 3 bases and J by 1 base, with 15 bases left in between. Germline V gives CDR1 SQVTM, CDR2 ANQGSEA. This CDR3 contains 15 residues. Here the CDR3 reads CSVEGAHTSQETQYF. As DNA, the CDR3 is TGCAGCGTTGAGGGGGCCCACACATCCCAAGAGACCCAGTACTTC.

The rearrangement uses TRBV7-2 and TRBJ1-1, with 10 bases lining up with TRBD1. This CDR3 has 15 amino acids. The V gene's germline CDR1 is SGHTA and CDR2 FQGNSA. After removal of 4 bases from V and 3 bases from J, the junction contained 5 bases not matched to a gene. This CDR3 is CASSSSGTGDTEAFF. The CDR3 DNA reads as TGTGCCAGCAGCTCTTCCGGGACAGGGGACACTGAAGCTTTCTTT.

This chain links TRBV25-1 with TRBJ2-5; D is unclear. In germline, CDR1 is MGHDK, CDR2 SYGVNS. V was cut by 2 bases and J by 2 bases, with 12 bases left in between. The CDR3 is made up of 15 amino acids. For the CDR3, the DNA is TGTGCCAGCAGTGAACCTGGACGGCTGCAAGAGACCCAGTACTTC. Translated: CASSEPGRLQETQYF.

This clone was seen just once. The genes are TRBV27 and TRBJ2-3, with 7 bases that match TRBD2. The CDR3 totals 12 residues. Germline lookup yields CDR1 MNHEY and CDR2 SMNVEV (reference sequence). Unmatched junction bases numbered 7, after V lost 2 bases and J lost 14 bases. CDR3 DNA: TGTGCCAGCAGTTTAGGTGGGGGGGGTTTGTATTTT. Protein: CASSLGGGGLYF.

V and J are TRBV28 and TRBJ2-5; D uncertain. Trimming removed 7 bases at V and 2 bases at J, with 23 bases between. Germline CDR1 is MDHEN and CDR2 is SYDVKM. This CDR3 has 17 amino acids. The CDR3 loop reads CASTPPRRTQIQETQYF. The CDR3 coding sequence is TGTGCCAGCACTCCCCCCCGACGTACACAAATACAAGAGACCCAGTACTTC.

The chain carries TRBV19 and TRBJ2-7; 8 bases fit TRBD1. The CDR3 has 18 amino acids. CDR1 and CDR2 from the germline V gene are LNHDA and SQIVND (reference sequence). V lost 10 bases to trimming and J lost 0 bases; unmatched junction nucleotides: 20. The chain's CDR3 is CATPVPGQDLPSSYEQYF. The CDR3 DNA reads TGTGCCACTCCAGTCCCGGGACAGGATCTACCTAGCTCCTACGAGCAGTACTTC.

In the case of this clone: The sample has other DNA sequences that encode this CDR3 too. The chain is built from TRBV7-8 and TRBJ2-5; D is unresolved. Per germline, CDR1 SGHVS and CDR2 FQNEAQ. The CDR3 loop spans 12 amino acids. V was trimmed by 0 bases and J by 5 bases, leaving 4 bases between them. This CDR3 reads CASSLAGETQYF. Written as DNA, the CDR3 is TGTGCCAGCAGCTTAGCCGGGGAGACCCAGTACTTC.

The gene calls are TRBV6-1 and TRBJ2-1, with 10 bases lining up with TRBD1. The CDR3 runs 15 residues. Germline CDR1 is MNHNS and CDR2 is SASEGT. Losses at the gene ends were 2 bases for V and 7 bases for J; bases not matched to a gene: 5. The CDR3 protein is CASSELGTGVNEQFF. CDR3 DNA sequence: TGTGCCAGCAGTGAACTCGGGACAGGGGTGAATGAGCAGTTCTTC.

J is TRBJ2-5 and V is TRBV18, with 8 bases aligning to TRBD1. The germline V gene encodes CDR1 KGHSH and CDR2 LQKENI. V dropped 3 bases and J dropped 5; count of bases not matched to a gene: 5. This CDR3 contains 14 residues. CDR3 in amino acids: CASSPGQGYETQYF. CDR3 nucleotides: TGTGCCAGCTCACCCGGACAGGGATACGAGACCCAGTACTTC.

The chain combines TRBV7-3 with TRBJ1-1, with D maybe TRBD1 (5 bases). The V end lost 5 bases, the J end lost 4 bases, and 17 bases lay between the germline ends. Germline V gene lookup returns CDR1 SGHTA and CDR2 FQGTGA. The CDR3 contains 15 residues. CDR3 in DNA: TGTGCCAGCAGCCCAACGCCAGGGAGTGGCACTGAAGCTTTCTTT. Its protein product is CASSPTPGSGTEAFF.

The V and J genes are TRBV7-2 and TRBJ2-7, with no clear D. The CDR3 has 12 amino acids. Trimming removed 4 bases at V and 3 bases at J, with 7 bases between. CDR1 is SGHTA, CDR2 FQGNSA, per germline. CDR3 bases: TGTGCCAGCAGCTCACCACTCTACGAGCAGTACTTC. Translating it yields CASSSPLYEQYF.

The chain carries TRBV25-1 and TRBJ2-1, with 7 bases that match TRBD2. This CDR3 spans 15 amino acids. Trimming took 1 base from V and 3 from J; bases not matched to a gene: 3. CDR1 is MGHDK and CDR2 is SYGVNS in the germline V gene. Written as DNA, the CDR3 is TGTGCCAGCAGTGAATTGGGGGGGGACTACAATGAGCAGTTCTTC. It is translated as CASSELGGDYNEQFF.

This chain uses TRBV5-4 with TRBJ2-2; D is ambiguous. V was cut by 1 base and J by 2 bases, with 9 bases left in between. The germline CDR1 and CDR2 sequences are SGHNT and YYREEE (reference sequence). CDR3 length equals 15 residues. Here the CDR3 DNA reads TGTGCCAGCAGCTTGTTTTCTAGAAACACCGGGGAGCTGTTTTTT. Residues: CASSLFSRNTGELFF.

The chain couples TRBV6-5 to TRBJ1-6, with 7 positions matching TRBD1. CDR3 length equals 14 residues. V was clipped by 5 bases and J by 10 bases; unmatched bases: 8. Germline assignment: CDR1 MNHEY and CDR2 SVGAGI. CDR3 nucleotide sequence: TGTGCCAGCAGTCGGGACAGTAAGGACTCACCCCTCCACTTT. Its translation is CASSRDSKDSPLHF.

The table lists this clone with a few counts. The CDR3 DNA sequence: TGTGCCAGCACCTCTCCAGGCGAGGGGAATGGCTACACCTTC. Its translation is CASTSPGEGNGYTF. The chain combines TRBV28 with TRBJ1-2; tentatively, D is TRBD1 (5 bases). The CDR3 extends over 14 amino acids. Trimming took 7 bases from V and 6 from J, leaving 18 bases between them. Germline loops: CDR1 MDHEN, CDR2 SYDVKM.

The CDR3: CALGVRLFF. The CDR3 nucleotides read TGTGCACTAGGGGTTCGGCTGTTTTTT. The chain joins TRBV6-7 to TRBJ1-4; D may be TRBD1 (5 bases). TRBV6-7 is filed as an ORF, its function uncertain. The CDR3 spans 9 residues.

The chain has TRBV5-1 and TRBJ2-1, with D perhaps matching TRBD1 or TRBD2 (5 bases each). V was trimmed by 4 bases and J by 8 bases, leaving 10 bases between them. The CDR3 covers 12 residues. Germline CDR1 reads SGHRS; CDR2 reads YFSETQ. In DNA, the CDR3 is TGCGCCAGCAGCGATGGGGGACATGAGCAGTTCTTC. Protein sequence: CASSDGGHEQFF.

This sequence joins TRBV19 and TRBJ2-5; weak D call: TRBD2 (7 bases). Trimming left V 5 bases short and J 2 bases short, with 12 bases between. The germline V gene has CDR1 LNHDA and CDR2 SQIVND (reference sequence). The CDR3 is made up of 14 amino acids. CDR3 region: CASSPGGHQETQYF. The DNA for the CDR3 is TGTGCCAGTAGTCCGGGGGGCCATCAAGAGACCCAGTACTTC.

V and J are TRBV2 and TRBJ2-7; 8 bases line up with TRBD1. The CDR3 extends over 13 amino acids. Germline lookup yields CDR1 SNHLY and CDR2 FYNNEI. V was pared by 3 bases and J by 4 bases, with 2 bases of the junction left unmatched. The CDR3 reads CASSDRGLYEQYF. CDR3 DNA: TGTGCCAGCAGTGACAGGGGGCTTTACGAGCAGTACTTC.